These T cell receptor beta chains were read from a single sample in a study of T-cell reconstitution after alpha-beta-depleted transplantation in children. Each CDR3 protein is one row after TCRdb ran MiXCR on the PCR reads. The sample carries around 410,000 distinct CDR3 sequences, about 11% recorded once. The starting material was PBMCs from the stem cell graft donor, obtained from the stem cell graft. The receptor source for this set is a human donor who donated a stem cell graft to a child with acute myeloid leukemia. The CDR3 runs from the conserved cysteine through the conserved F or W. Fields, in order: CDR3 length, D gene, J gene, V gene, clone size, CDR3 DNA, CDR3 protein. D genes are given only for firm matches. The size field is filled for only some rows; it gives once, few, many or a size class.

>14|TRBD1|TRBJ1-1|TRBV29-1|once
TGCAGCGTTGCGGGGACGAGGGGGCACACTGAAGCTTTCTTT
CSVAGTRGHTEAFF
>14|NA|TRBJ1-4|TRBV5-1|NA
TGCGCCAGCAGCTTGACAGGGCGCCATGAAAAACTGTTTTTT
CASSLTGRHEKLFF
>13|TRBD2|TRBJ2-2|TRBV29-1|many
TGCAGCGTCGGGACTAGCGGCGCCGGGGAGCTGTTTTTT
CSVGTSGAGELFF
>13|NA|TRBJ2-7|TRBV4-1|NA
TGCGCCAGCAGCCAAGGGAAGGCCTACGAGCAGTACTTC
CASSQGKAYEQYF
>15|TRBD2|TRBJ2-2|TRBV7-2|few
TGTGCCAGCAGCTCTAGACTAGCTCGGGTCGGGGAGCTGTTTTTT
CASSSRLARVGELFF
>16|TRBD1|TRBJ2-2|TRBV20-1|few
TGCAGTGCTAGAGGAGAAGGGACAGTCGGCACCGGGGAGCTGTTTTTT
CSARGEGTVGTGELFF
>14|NA|TRBJ2-3|TRBV2|few
TGTGCCAGCAGTGACGACGGACCCACAGATACGCAGTATTTT
CASSDDGPTDTQYF
>15|NA|TRBJ1-5|TRBV6-1|NA
TGTGCCAGCAGTCCACAGGTGTATAGCAATCAGCCCCAGCATTTT
CASSPQVYSNQPQHF
>15|NA|TRBJ2-5|TRBV10-3|NA
TGTGCCATCAGTGAGTCGAAGGGGAGAGGAGAGACCCAGTACTTC
CAISESKGRGETQYF
>15|TRBD2|TRBJ2-3|TRBV30|NA
TGTGCCTGGACCCAGAGCGGGGGCCCCTCAGATACGCAGTATTTT
CAWTQSGGPSDTQYF
>15|NA|TRBJ2-1|TRBV9|NA
TGTGCCAGCAGCGTAGAGGGCGGGCCCTACAATGAGCAGTTCTTC
CASSVEGGPYNEQFF
>15|NA|TRBJ1-5|TRBV28|few
TGTGCCAGCAGTTTATTTGCAGGGGTGGATCAGCCCCAGCATTTT
CASSLFAGVDQPQHF
>14|NA|TRBJ2-3|TRBV12-3/TRBV12-4|few
TGTGCCAGCAGTTTTGAAGGCGGCACAGATACGCAGTATTTT
CASSFEGGTDTQYF
>13|TRBD2|TRBJ2-1|TRBV20-1|few
TGCAGCATTGACGGGAGGCATGACAATGAGCAGTTCTTC
CSIDGRHDNEQFF
>14|NA|TRBJ2-2|TRBV14|few
TGTGCCAGCAGCCAAGAGAGCTGGATCGGGGAGCTGTTTTTT
CASSQESWIGELFF
>12|NA|TRBJ2-7|TRBV10-3|few
TGTGCCATCAGTGTGGAGGGTAGCGAGCAGTACTTC
CAISVEGSEQYF
>17|TRBD2|TRBJ2-3|TRBV7-3|few
TGTGCCAGCAGCTTAAACGTGGCTAGCGGGGGGGCAGATACGCAGTATTTT
CASSLNVASGGADTQYF
>13|NA|TRBJ1-5|TRBV30|few
TGTGCCTGGAGTGGGTCAGGCAATCAGCCCCAGCATTTT
CAWSGSGNQPQHF
>15|NA|TRBJ2-1|TRBV29-1|NA
TGCAGCGTCCGCCGGGGAACAAATCCTTACAATGAGCAGTTCTTC
CSVRRGTNPYNEQFF
>13|NA|TRBJ2-6|TRBV5-7|many
TGTGCCAGCAGCTCTCCTGGGGCCAACGTCCTGACTTTC
CASSSPGANVLTF
>13|NA|TRBJ2-3|TRBV20-1|many
TGCAGTGCTAGAGAAAGCCACACAGATACGCAGTATTTT
CSARESHTDTQYF
>13|NA|TRBJ1-2|TRBV10-3|NA
TGTGCCATCAGTGAGAGGCAGGGCTATGGCTACACCTTC
CAISERQGYGYTF
>15|TRBD1|TRBJ2-2|TRBV2|NA
TGTGCCAAAAACAAGGACAGGGGGGAAACCGGGGAGCTGTTTTTT
CAKNKDRGETGELFF
>14|NA|TRBJ2-3|TRBV10-3|many
TGTGCCATCGGTAGCAGTACTAGCACAGATACGCAGTATTTT
CAIGSSTSTDTQYF
>12|NA|TRBJ1-5|TRBV10-3|NA
TGTGCCATCAGTGACAGAAATCAGCCCCAGCATTTT
CAISDRNQPQHF
>15|NA|TRBJ1-3|TRBV20-1|few
TGCAGTGCTAGAAATCGGGGGGGCTCTGGAAACACCATATATTTT
CSARNRGGSGNTIYF
>15|NA|TRBJ2-3|TRBV6-2/TRBV6-3|few
TGTGCCAGCACCCCCGGAGGCCCGACTACAGATACGCAGTATTTT
CASTPGGPTTDTQYF
>16|TRBD2|TRBJ2-3|TRBV20-1|NA
TGCAGTGCTAGTCCTTTAGCGGGGGATCGGCCAGATACGCAGTATTTT
CSASPLAGDRPDTQYF
>13|NA|TRBJ2-2|TRBV7-7|many
TGTGCTACGAGGGCCGCTAACACCGGGGAGCTGTTTTTT
CATRAANTGELFF
>15|TRBD1|TRBJ2-7|TRBV4-1|few
TGCGCCAGCAGCCAAAAACAGGGGGCCTCCTACGAGCAGTACTTC
CASSQKQGASYEQYF
>18|TRBD1|TRBJ2-1|TRBV5-1|many
TGCGCCAGCAGCTTGTGGGGCCCACAGGGGGCCACCTACAATGAGCAGTTCTTC
CASSLWGPQGATYNEQFF
>15|TRBD2|TRBJ2-3|TRBV2|few
TGTGCCAGCCGTAAGGATAGCGGGGTGCCAGATACGCAGTATTTT
CASRKDSGVPDTQYF
>13|TRBD1|TRBJ2-7|TRBV12-3/TRBV12-4|NA
TGTGCCACCAAGGCAGGGGGCAACTACGAGCAGTACTTC
CATKAGGNYEQYF
>15|NA|TRBJ1-6|TRBV5-1|NA
TGCGCCAGCAGCTTACAGGGAAATAAGGATTCACCCCTCCACTTT
CASSLQGNKDSPLHF
>13|NA|TRBJ1-5|TRBV20-1|NA
TGCAGTGCCGGGACATTGAGCAATCAGCCCCAGCATTTT
CSAGTLSNQPQHF
>15|NA|TRBJ2-7|TRBV7-2|few
TGTGCCAGCAGCTTAGCGTCTAGGAGCATCTACGAGCAGTACTTC
CASSLASRSIYEQYF
>17|TRBD2|TRBJ2-1|TRBV20-1|many
TGCAGTGCTGGCGGGCTAGCGGGAGATCTTTCCTACAATGAGCAGTTCTTC
CSAGGLAGDLSYNEQFF
>16|NA|TRBJ2-3|TRBV11-3|NA
TGTGCCAGCAGCTTCGGCCAGCGAACTAGCACAGATACGCAGTATTTT
CASSFGQRTSTDTQYF
>13|TRBD2|TRBJ2-3|TRBV12-3/TRBV12-4|few
TGTGCCAGCAGCCCGGGGGGGGAAGATACGCAGTATTTT
CASSPGGEDTQYF
>14|TRBD2|TRBJ2-1|TRBV20-1|many
TGCAGTGCTAAAGGTCTAGCGGGAGTTCATGAGCAGTTCTTC
CSAKGLAGVHEQFF
>17|TRBD1|TRBJ2-6|TRBV5-5|NA
TGTGCCAGCAGCACGGGACAGGAGAGCTCTGGGGCCAACGTCCTGACTTTC
CASSTGQESSGANVLTF
>14|NA|TRBJ1-4|TRBV6-1|few
TGTGCCAGCAGCCCAGGATTGCTTCGCGAAAAACTGTTTTTT
CASSPGLLREKLFF
>16|TRBD2|TRBJ2-3|TRBV20-1|NA
TGCAGTGCTAGAGGCCGGACTAGCGGGAGCACAGATACGCAGTATTTT
CSARGRTSGSTDTQYF
>14|NA|TRBJ2-5|TRBV10-3|few
TGTGCCATCAGTGAGTTTAGCGGACAAGAGACCCAGTACTTC
CAISEFSGQETQYF
>11|NA|TRBJ2-2|TRBV30|NA
TGTGCCTGGAGTGTGCTAGGGGAGCTGTTTTTT
CAWSVLGELFF
>13|NA|TRBJ1-2|TRBV10-3|NA
TGTGCCATCAGTGATCCGGGGGCGCGGGGCTACACCTTC
CAISDPGARGYTF
>16|TRBD2|TRBJ2-5|TRBV20-1|few
TGCTGTGCTAGAGATGGGGGGGTCGGTAGGGAGGTGACCCAGTACTTC
CCARDGGVGREVTQYF
>18|TRBD1|TRBJ2-6|TRBV15|few
TGTGCCACCAGCAGGCCGGACAGGGTTGAGGCTGGGGCCAACGTCCTGACTTTC
CATSRPDRVEAGANVLTF
>15|TRBD1|TRBJ2-2|TRBV7-2|NA
TGTGCCAGCAGCCAGGACAGGGCGAGGACCGGGGAGCTGTTTTTT
CASSQDRARTGELFF
>13|NA|TRBJ2-5|TRBV5-1|NA
TGCGCCAGCAGCTTGCTGGCCCAAGAGACCCAGTACTTC
CASSLLAQETQYF
>16|NA|TRBJ1-1|TRBV6-5|NA
TGTGCCAGCAGTTACTCCATTACTGCGGGGGGTGCAAAAGCTTTCTTT
CASSYSITAGGAKAFF
>15|TRBD1|TRBJ2-2|TRBV7-2|many
TGTGCCAGCAGCCCACAGGGGTTCAACACCGGGGAGCTGTTTTTT
CASSPQGFNTGELFF
>19|TRBD2|TRBJ2-7|TRBV20-1|many
TGCAGTGCTAGAGATTCAGGGGGCCCGGGACTAGCGGGAGGAAGCGAGCAGTACTTC
CSARDSGGPGLAGGSEQYF
>16|TRBD1|TRBJ2-5|TRBV15|NA
TGTGCCACCAGCAGGGATCCGGGACAGGGCCAGGAGACCCAGTACTTC
CATSRDPGQGQETQYF
>12|NA|TRBJ2-1|TRBV9|NA
TGTGCCAGCAGCGTAGATGGGATTGAGCAGTTCTTC
CASSVDGIEQFF